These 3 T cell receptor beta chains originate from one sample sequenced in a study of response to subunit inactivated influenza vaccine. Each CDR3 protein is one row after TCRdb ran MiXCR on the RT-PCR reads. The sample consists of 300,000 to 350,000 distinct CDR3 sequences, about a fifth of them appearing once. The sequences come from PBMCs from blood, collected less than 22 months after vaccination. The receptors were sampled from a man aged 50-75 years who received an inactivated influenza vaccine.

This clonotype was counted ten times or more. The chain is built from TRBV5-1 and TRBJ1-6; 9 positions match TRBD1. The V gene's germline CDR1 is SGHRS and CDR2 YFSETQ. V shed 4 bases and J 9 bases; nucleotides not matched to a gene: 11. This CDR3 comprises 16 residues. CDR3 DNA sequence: TGCGCCAGCAGCGAACTACAGGGGGCCGGTGGTTCACCCCTCCACTTT. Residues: CASSELQGAGGSPLHF.

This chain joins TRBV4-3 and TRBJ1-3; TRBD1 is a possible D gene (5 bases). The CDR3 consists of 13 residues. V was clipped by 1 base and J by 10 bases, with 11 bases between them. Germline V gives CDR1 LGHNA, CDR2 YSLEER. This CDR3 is CASSQGRGGTIYF. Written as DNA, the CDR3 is TGCGCCAGCAGCCAAGGGAGGGGAGGAACCATATATTTT.

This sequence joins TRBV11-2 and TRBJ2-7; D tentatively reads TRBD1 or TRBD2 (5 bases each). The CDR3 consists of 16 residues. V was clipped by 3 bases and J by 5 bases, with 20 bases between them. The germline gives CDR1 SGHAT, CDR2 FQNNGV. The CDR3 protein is CASSLGSGTVSDEQYF. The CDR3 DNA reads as TGTGCCAGCAGCTTGGGGTCGGGGACGGTCTCGGACGAGCAGTACTTC.